Sequencing of this T cell receptor (beta chain) was carried out in a study of cytomegalovirus exposure and HLA in healthy donors. The CDR3 covers 15 residues. V was cut by 0 bases and J by 4 bases, with 11 bases left in between. Germline V lookup: CDR1 SGDLS, CDR2 YYNGEE. Amplification used 60 Vbeta primers and 13 Jbeta primers. Sequencing was performed with immunoSEQ multiplex PCR; in TCRdb, only in-frame clones are kept and a portion is missing. Found here are about 150,000 clones, around 78% of them singletons; the top ten hold 1.5% to 2%. Points from the study as a whole: Analyzed later, most CMV-associated TCR beta chains appeared HLA-restricted.

Points on this clone: The antigen remains undetermined.

Sequences were obtained from PBMCs. This receptor was obtained from a woman younger than 30 in good health and CMV-seronegative. The chain carries TRBV9 and TRBJ1-3; D ambiguous. The CDR3 reads CASSVDPGGGNTIYF. CDR3 nucleotide sequence: TGTGCCAGCAGCGTAGATCCGGGCGGGGGAAACACCATATATTTT. Full variable domain (rest looked up from reference TRBV9 and TRBJ1-3): DSGVTQTPKHLITATGQRVTLRCSPRSGDLSVYWYQQSLDQGLQFLIQYYNGEERAKGNILERFSAQQFPDLHSELNLSSLELGDSALYFCASSVDPGGGNTIYFGEGSWLTVV.